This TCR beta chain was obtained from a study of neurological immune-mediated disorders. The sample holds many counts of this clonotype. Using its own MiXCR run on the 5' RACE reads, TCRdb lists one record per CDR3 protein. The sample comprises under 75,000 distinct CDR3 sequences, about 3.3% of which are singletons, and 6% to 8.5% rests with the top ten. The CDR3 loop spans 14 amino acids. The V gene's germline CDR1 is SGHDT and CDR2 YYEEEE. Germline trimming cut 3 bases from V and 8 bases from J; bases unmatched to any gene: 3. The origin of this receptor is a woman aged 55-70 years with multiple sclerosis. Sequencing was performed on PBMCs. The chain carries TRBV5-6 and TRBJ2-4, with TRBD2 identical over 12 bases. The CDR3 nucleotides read TGTGCCAGCAGCTCGACTAGCGGGGGTTACATTCAGTACTTC. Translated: CASSSTSGGYIQYF.